This T cell receptor beta chain stems from a study of radiation and T cells in renal cell carcinoma. Libraries were prepared by immunoSEQ multiplex PCR; TCRdb keeps only in-frame clonotypes and omits some of them. The sample includes some 70,000 clones, roughly 80% of them seen just once. General observations from the study: Pretreatment tumor biopsies were lacking, so baseline clonotypes are unknown.

Described time point: blood 2 weeks post-SBRT. Treatment given: 15 Gy SBRT to primary tumor, nephrectomy 4 weeks later. About this clone itself: The antigen is not known.

This TCR derives from a man between 60 and 75 years old with renal cell carcinoma. This specimen was blood, taken from a patient whose treatment included radiotherapy and nephrectomy.

In DNA, the CDR3 is TGTGCCAGCAGGGGTCCTGGGACTAGCAAGTTCTTC. This encodes CASRGPGTSKFF. V is TRBV28 and J is TRBJ2-1; 9 nucleotides agree with TRBD2. The CDR3 extends over 12 amino acids. CDR1 and CDR2 from the germline V gene are MDHEN and SYDVKM. Trimming at V came to 6 bases and at J to 14 bases, leaving 8 bases not matched to a gene.